Reported below is one TCR beta chain. This sample is drawn from a study of blood T cell repertoires in COVID-19. On the study more broadly: The United States, Italy and Spain were the sources of the acute and convalescent COVID-19 samples.

Method: immunoSEQ multiplex PCR; TCRdb's copy keeps in-frame clones and lacks some. The repertoire holds approximately 93,000 clones, with roughly 90% as singletons. Looked up from germline, CDR1 is SGHRS and CDR2 is YFSETQ. CDR3 length equals 13 residues. The ends were cut back, 1 base at V and 3 bases at J, with 8 bases in the middle. The sequencing input was peripheral blood. This chain joins TRBV5-1 and TRBJ2-7; D might be TRBD1 (5 bases). This sequence was found in a man in his forties or fifties with active or convalescent COVID-19. DNA of the CDR3: TGCGCCAGCAGCTTGAAGGGGATCTACGAGCAGTACTTC. It encodes CASSLKGIYEQYF.